These T cell receptor beta chains were read from a single sample in a study of cytomegalovirus exposure and HLA in healthy donors. Measured with immunoSEQ multiplex PCR; TCRdb has only the in-frame clones, and not every one. This table holds about 200,000 clones, roughly 80% found once. Sample: PBMCs. Every receptor here comes from a man aged 25 to 40 in good health and CMV-seronegative. Both conserved end residues are part of each CDR3. The D gene is left open where the match is weak. Clone sizes are given selectively: once, few, many, or a class where the clone is expanded.

V: TRBV13; size: .; J: TRBJ2-3; D: .; CDR3: CASSLLTDTQYF; DNA: TGTGCCAGCAGCTTACTTACAGATACGCAGTATTTT
V: TRBV5-4; size: .; J: TRBJ2-3; D: .; CDR3: CASSLESSSDTQYF; DNA: TGTGCCAGCAGCTTGGAGAGTAGCTCAGATACGCAGTATTTT
V: TRBV5-6; size: .; J: TRBJ1-2; D: .; CDR3: CASSLGGLGDYGYTF; DNA: TGTGCCAGCAGCTTGGGAGGACTGGGCGACTATGGCTACACCTTC
V: TRBV5-1; size: .; J: TRBJ1-2; D: .; CDR3: CASSSAGRGDGYTF; DNA: TGCGCCAGCAGCTCCGCGGGCCGAGGAGATGGCTACACCTTC
V: TRBV19; size: .; J: TRBJ1-5; D: .; CDR3: CASSIPRRGGDQPQHF; DNA: TGTGCCAGTAGTATCCCGCGTAGGGGGGGCGATCAGCCCCAGCATTTT
V: TRBV11-2; size: .; J: TRBJ1-1; D: TRBD1; CDR3: CASSSPRTGGTEAFF; DNA: TGTGCCAGCAGCTCACCCCGGACAGGGGGCACTGAAGCTTTCTTT
V: TRBV4-2; size: .; J: TRBJ2-7; D: .; CDR3: CASSQYWPANRGYEQYF; DNA: TGTGCCAGCAGCCAATACTGGCCGGCAAACCGGGGCTACGAGCAGTACTTC
V: TRBV27; size: .; J: TRBJ1-1; D: TRBD1; CDR3: CASSPRHRGTEAFF; DNA: TGTGCCAGCAGTCCTCGACACAGGGGAACTGAAGCTTTCTTT
V: TRBV27; size: .; J: TRBJ1-4; D: .; CDR3: CASPPRDIQEKLFF; DNA: TGTGCCAGCCCCCCGCGAGACATTCAGGAAAAACTGTTTTTT
V: TRBV6-1; size: .; J: TRBJ2-5; D: TRBD2; CDR3: CASSEILAGGVQETQYF; DNA: TGTGCCAGCAGTGAAATCCTAGCGGGGGGGGTTCAAGAGACCCAGTACTTC
V: TRBV5-6; size: .; J: TRBJ1-1; D: .; CDR3: CASSLAVANTEAFF; DNA: TGTGCCAGCAGCTTGGCAGTGGCGAACACTGAAGCTTTCTTT
V: TRBV6-5; size: .; J: TRBJ1-3; D: .; CDR3: CASGAISGNTIYF; DNA: TGTGCCAGCGGGGCAATCTCTGGAAACACCATATATTTT
V: TRBV5-4; size: .; J: TRBJ1-1; D: TRBD1; CDR3: CASSSRGEAFF; DNA: TGTGCCAGCAGCTCCAGGGGGGAAGCTTTCTTT
V: TRBV9; size: .; J: TRBJ2-7; D: .; CDR3: CASSLGGPSYEQYF; DNA: TGTGCCAGCAGCCTAGGAGGGCCCTCCTACGAGCAGTACTTC
V: TRBV6-5; size: .; J: TRBJ1-5; D: TRBD1; CDR3: CASRDRFSNQPQHF; DNA: TGTGCCAGCAGGGACAGGTTCAGCAATCAGCCCCAGCATTTT
V: TRBV7-9; size: few; J: TRBJ2-3; D: .; CDR3: CASSFFQSDTQYF; DNA: TGTGCCAGCAGCTTTTTCCAGTCAGATACGCAGTATTTT
V: TRBV28; size: once; J: TRBJ2-5; D: TRBD2; CDR3: CASSLSASGLAAQETQYF; DNA: TGTGCCAGCAGTTTATCCGCCTCGGGACTAGCGGCCCAAGAGACCCAGTACTTC
V: TRBV19; size: .; J: TRBJ2-7; D: .; CDR3: CASSRGQGLPYEQYF; DNA: TGTGCCAGTAGTAGGGGGCAGGGCCTACCCTACGAGCAGTACTTC
V: TRBV12-5; size: .; J: TRBJ1-1; D: TRBD1; CDR3: CASGIAAGQGITEAFF; DNA: TGTGCTAGTGGCATCGCCGCCGGACAGGGGATCACTGAAGCTTTCTTT
V: TRBV28; size: .; J: TRBJ1-6; D: .; CDR3: CASSSFRGRASPLHF; DNA: TGTGCCAGCAGTTCCTTTAGGGGCAGGGCTTCACCCCTCCACTTT
V: TRBV27; size: once; J: TRBJ2-6; D: .; CDR3: CASSFSTGAGASVLTF; DNA: TGTGCCAGCAGTTTCTCGACAGGGGCGGGGGCCAGCGTCCTGACTTTC
V: TRBV5-6; size: .; J: TRBJ1-5; D: .; CDR3: CASSFYRGGNQPQHF; DNA: TGTGCCAGCAGCTTTTATCGGGGGGGCAATCAGCCCCAGCATTTT
V: TRBV9; size: .; J: TRBJ2-7; D: TRBD2; CDR3: CASSVGGISTYEQYF; DNA: TGTGCCAGCAGCGTGGGGGGGATATCCACCTACGAGCAGTACTTC
V: TRBV29-1; size: .; J: TRBJ2-7; D: .; CDR3: CSVVGGAYEQYF; DNA: TGCAGCGTTGTCGGGGGAGCCTACGAGCAGTACTTC
V: TRBV14; size: .; J: TRBJ2-3; D: TRBD1; CDR3: CASSRTGAGVDRADTQYF; DNA: TGTGCCAGCAGCCGAACAGGGGCCGGGGTTGATAGAGCAGATACGCAGTATTTT
V: TRBV9; size: .; J: TRBJ2-5; D: .; CDR3: CASSPRRDSKETQYF; DNA: TGTGCCAGCAGCCCCCGCCGGGACTCGAAAGAGACCCAGTACTTC
V: TRBV4-2; size: once; J: TRBJ2-2; D: TRBD2; CDR3: CASSQTGTGGNTGELFF; DNA: TGTGCCAGCAGCCAGACCGGGACGGGGGGGAACACCGGGGAGCTGTTTTTT
V: TRBV7-2; size: .; J: TRBJ2-1; D: TRBD1; CDR3: CASSFLDRGGYNEQFF; DNA: TGTGCCAGCAGCTTCCTCGACAGGGGGGGCTACAATGAGCAGTTCTTC
V: TRBV13; size: .; J: TRBJ2-1; D: TRBD2; CDR3: CASSLGLAGRGNEQFF; DNA: TGTGCCAGCAGCTTAGGACTAGCGGGGAGGGGGAATGAGCAGTTCTTC
V: TRBV27; size: once; J: TRBJ2-3; D: .; CDR3: CASSPPYPGGGNTQYF; DNA: TGTGCCAGCAGTCCACCCTACCCGGGGGGCGGTAATACGCAGTATTTT
V: TRBV4-3; size: .; J: TRBJ2-2; D: TRBD1; CDR3: CASSQETGGNTGELFF; DNA: TGCGCCAGCAGCCAAGAAACAGGGGGTAACACCGGGGAGCTGTTTTTT